This T cell receptor (beta chain) was captured by sequencing in a study of control samples from healthy donors and cancer patients. Germline V gene data show CDR1 as GTSNPN and CDR2 as SVGIG (reference sequence). This CDR3 is built from 12 residues. V lost 0 bases and J lost 5, with 8 bases in between. The protocol was immunoSEQ multiplex PCR, while the TCRdb copy is restricted to in-frame clones and leaves out a portion. In the table there are 150,000 or so clones, roughly 88% of which are singletons. The clonotype comes from a man in his late teens or twenties in good health. The chain has TRBV30 and TRBJ2-7; no clear D. Material for sequencing was blood. The CDR3: CAWSVGPDEQYF. The CDR3 DNA is TGTGCCTGGAGTGTAGGTCCGGACGAGCAGTACTTC.